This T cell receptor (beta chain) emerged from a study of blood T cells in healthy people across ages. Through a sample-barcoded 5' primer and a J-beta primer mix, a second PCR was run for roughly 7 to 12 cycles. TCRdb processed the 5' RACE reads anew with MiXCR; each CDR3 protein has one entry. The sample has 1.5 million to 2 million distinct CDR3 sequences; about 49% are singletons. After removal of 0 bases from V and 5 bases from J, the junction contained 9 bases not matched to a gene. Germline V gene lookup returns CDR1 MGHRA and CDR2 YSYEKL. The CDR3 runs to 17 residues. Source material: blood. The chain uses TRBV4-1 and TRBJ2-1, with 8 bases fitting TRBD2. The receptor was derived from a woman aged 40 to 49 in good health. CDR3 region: CASSQDRQRGFHNEQFF. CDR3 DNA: TGCGCCAGCAGCCAAGATCGGCAGCGGGGGTTCCACAATGAGCAGTTCTTC.